Included here is one TCR beta chain sequence, with context. Its antigen is still unknown. At one boundary the junction diverges from the germline segment, which might be a read error. If no ophthalmopathy progression occurred within 18 months, Graves' hyperthyroidism was stable. Among the patients, aged 18 to 65, hyperthyroidism was newly diagnosed and had lasted under 2 months. This sample was taken from a study of T cells in Graves' hyperthyroidism and ophthalmopathy. Findings and caveats of the study: Model output signaled ophthalmopathy a median roughly 6 months ahead of onset. Blood also held most thyroid clonotypes expanded beyond 0.001.

The CDR3 is 17 residues long. Germline V CDR1 and CDR2: SSHAT, FNYEAQ (reference sequence). Amplification yielded TCR beta CDR3 regions, with RNA transcripts as the source. In the first-round RT-PCR of the TCR CDR3, the HTBI primer set was used. Using its own MiXCR run on the multiplex PCR reads, TCRdb lists one record per CDR3 protein. The table includes around 600,000 distinct CDR3 sequences, more than 15% detected once. The TCR comes from a woman aged 25-40 years with Graves' hyperthyroidism. Material for sequencing was blood. The rearrangement links TRBV7-7 to TRBJ2-2, with a weak D call TRBD1 (5 bases). The CDR3 nucleotides are TGTGCTAGCAGCTTATATTGGGGCGGCACGAACACCGGGGAGCTGTTTTTT. Residues: CASSLYWGGTNTGELFF.